The 13 T cell receptor beta chains in this list originate from one sample, sequenced in a study of T cells in Graves' hyperthyroidism and ophthalmopathy. The TCR beta CDR3 regions underwent amplification using RNA transcripts as the source. When the TCR CDR3 underwent first-round RT-PCR, the HTBI primer set was used. TCRdb itself ran the multiplex PCR reads through MiXCR, one entry per CDR3 protein. Seen here are hundreds of thousands of distinct CDR3 sequences, 16% observed once, and the top ten hold approximately 20%. The sequenced sample consisted of blood. These receptors were taken from a young woman with Graves' hyperthyroidism.

This clonotype has at least ten counts. The chain recombines TRBV7-2 with TRBJ2-5; D is tentatively TRBD1 or TRBD2 (5 bases each). Germline CDR1 and CDR2: SGHTA and FQGNSA. V lost 1 base, J lost 5 bases, and 17 bases lay in between. CDR3 length: 16 residues. The CDR3 spells CASSLGDRPPGETQYF. As DNA, the CDR3 is TGTGCCAGCAGCTTAGGGGACCGCCCCCCGGGGGAGACCCAGTACTTC. Combining the CDR3 with reference TRBV7-2 and TRBJ2-5 gives the whole variable domain GAGVSQSPSNKVTEKGKDVELRCDPISGHTALYWYRQSLGQGLEFLIYFQGNSAPDKSGLPSDRFSAERTGGSVSTLTIQRTQQEDSAVYLCASSLGDRPPGETQYFGPGTRLLVL.

CDR3 nucleotides: TGTGCCAGCAGGACCCCAAAAGGGTCTGGGGCCAACGTCCTGACTTTC. It codes for CASRTPKGSGANVLTF. This chain joins TRBV6-2 or TRBV6-3 and TRBJ2-6; D is uncertain. Germline V lookup: CDR1 MNHEY, CDR2 SVGEGT. Trimming pared 6 bases from V and 1 base from J, leaving 13 bases between. CDR3 length: 16 residues.

This clonotype has a count of ten or more. This chain joins TRBV2 and TRBJ2-5; D unresolved. Germline CDR1 SNHLY, CDR2 FYNNEI. This CDR3 comprises 12 residues. Trimming stripped 2 bases from V and 5 bases from J, with 6 bases between. The CDR3 DNA reads TGTGCCAGCAGTGAAACCTGGGAGACCCAGTACTTC. This codes for CASSETWETQYF.

The CDR3 loop reads CASIRRESGELFF. In DNA, the CDR3 is TGTGCCAGCATACGGCGGGAGTCCGGGGAGCTGTTTTTT. V and J are TRBV6-1 and TRBJ2-2; the match to TRBD2 covers 7 bases. In germline, CDR1 is MNHNS, CDR2 SASEGT. The CDR3 length is 13 residues. Unmatched junction bases numbered 5, after V lost 7 bases and J lost 6 bases.

The chain joins TRBV18 to TRBJ2-7; D is perhaps TRBD1 (6 bases). The V gene lost 2 bases and the J gene lost 0 bases, with 8 bases spanning the gap. The CDR3 length is 14 residues. The germline V gene encodes CDR1 KGHSH and CDR2 LQKENI. CDR3 protein: CASSPGDTSYEQYF. CDR3 DNA sequence: TGTGCCAGCTCACCAGGGGACACCTCCTACGAGCAGTACTTC.

This clonotype was counted at least ten times. This rearrangement joins TRBV18 to TRBJ2-3; 7 positions match TRBD1. Trimming took 3 bases from V and 2 from J; bases not matched to a gene: 5. Germline V lookup: CDR1 KGHSH, CDR2 LQKENI. There are 15 residues in the CDR3. CDR3 DNA sequence: TGTGCCAGCTCACCGGACAGGAGCCTCACAGATACGCAGTATTTT. Translation: CASSPDRSLTDTQYF.

The sample holds many counts of this clonotype. This chain connects TRBV5-1 to TRBJ1-2, with 7 bases that match TRBD1. The length of the CDR3 is 14 residues. CDR1 is SGHRS and CDR2 is YFSETQ in the germline V gene. The V segment lost 3 bases and the J segment 0 bases; nucleotides outside the gene matches: 2. CDR3 coding DNA: TGCGCCAGCAGCTCAGGGACAGCTAACTATGGCTACACCTTC. Protein sequence: CASSSGTANYGYTF. The whole variable domain, remainder taken from reference TRBV5-1 and TRBJ1-2, is KAGVTQTPRYLIKTRGQQVTLSCSPISGHRSVSWYQQTPGQGLQFLFEYFSETQRNKGNFPGRFSGRQFSNSRSEMNVSTLELGDSALYLCASSSGTANYGYTFGSGTRLTVV.

At least ten counts were recorded for this clonotype. The V gene is TRBV12-3 or TRBV12-4, the J gene TRBJ2-5; D may be TRBD1 (5 bases). Trimming took off 6 bases at V and 5 bases at J, with 7 bases between the two ends. The CDR3 runs to 11 residues. The DNA of the CDR3 is TGTGCCAGCAGCTGGGGCGAGACCCAGTACTTC. Translated: CASSWGETQYF.

The chain has TRBV5-1 and TRBJ2-5; TRBD2 might be the D (6 bases). Germline values: CDR1 SGHRS, CDR2 YFSETQ. The CDR3 is 15 amino acids. Trimming removed 4 bases from V and 2 bases from J, with 15 bases in between. Here the CDR3 DNA reads TGCGCCAGCAGCACCGGGACTGTACGGCAAGAGACCCAGTACTTC. It specifies CASSTGTVRQETQYF.

About this clonotype itself: A read error may be the cause here, since a much bigger clone is one base away. V gene TRBV2 combines with J gene TRBJ1-4; 7 bases agree with TRBD1. The CDR3 is 14 amino acids. The trim removed 6 bases at V and 4 bases at J, leaving 5 bases unmatched. Germline V CDR1 and CDR2: SNHLY, FYNNEI. The CDR3 DNA reads as TGTGCCAGCAGGTGGGACAGTCATAATGAAAAACTGTTTTTT. Translating gives CASRWDSHNEKLFF.

This clonotype occurred many times. The rearrangement links TRBV20-1 to TRBJ2-3, with 10 nucleotides matching TRBD2. Per the germline V gene, CDR1 is DFQATT and CDR2 is SNEGSKA (reference sequence). CDR3 length equals 16 residues. The ends lost 5 bases at V and 1 base at J; junction bases unmatched: 9. The CDR3 DNA follows: TGCAGTGCTCACACCTCCAGCGGGAGGGGCACAGATACGCAGTATTTT. Protein product: CSAHTSSGRGTDTQYF.

This clonotype has just a few counts. This rearrangement joins TRBV6-1 to TRBJ2-7; D perhaps matches TRBD2 (5 bases). Germline V gene data show CDR1 as MNHNS and CDR2 as SASEGT. The CDR3 consists of 14 residues. Trimming stripped 1 base from V and 5 bases from J, with 12 bases between. The CDR3 DNA reads TGTGCCAGCAGTGAAGGTGAGGGCGCGGACGAGCAGTACTTC. Protein product: CASSEGEGADEQYF.

A few counts support this clonotype. The rearrangement joins TRBV6-5 to TRBJ2-6, with TRBD1 matching 9 bases. Germline V gene data show CDR1 as MNHEY and CDR2 as SVGAGI. The CDR3 sequence is 18 residues long. V gave up 0 bases and J gave up 1 base; unmatched junction bases: 4. The CDR3 DNA sequence: TGTGCCAGCAGTTACTCGGGACAGGGTGGTTCTGGGGCCAACGTCCTGACTTTC. Translating gives CASSYSGQGGSGANVLTF.